The text below deals with one T cell receptor beta chain. As originally analysed: Using reference gene primer amplification, nucleated cell counts were estimated. Clones were read by immunoSEQ multiplex PCR, and TCRdb kept only the in-frame ones, dropping some. For V, J and clone size, that table is used; D and trimming come from the DNA. The sample lists about 150,000 clones, around nine tenths occurring once. The data are from a study of blood T cell repertoires in COVID-19. This CDR3 comprises 14 residues. V shed 5 bases and J shed 0 bases, with 10 bases lying between them. Germline V lookup: CDR1 SGHVS, CDR2 FNYEAQ.

This receptor was obtained from a man aged 55 to 70 with active or convalescent COVID-19. The sequenced material came from peripheral blood. The rearrangement uses TRBV7-6 and TRBJ2-5, with a possible D match to TRBD1 (6 bases). CDR3 coding DNA: TGTGCCAGCAGCCGAGACAGGAACCAAGAGACCCAGTACTTC. This encodes CASSRDRNQETQYF.